This T cell receptor (beta chain) is from a study of sequential checkpoint blockade in melanoma. The repertoire was sequenced with immunoSEQ multiplex PCR; TCRdb's copy has only in-frame clones and lacks some. The data contain around 18,000 clones, more than 55% of them seen just once; the ten biggest clones take up approximately 12%. This clone appeared once. Treatment: randomized to nivolumab then ipilimumab (arm A) or the reverse (arm B). V lost 3 bases to trimming and J lost 3 bases, with 6 bases between them. The CDR3 extends over 13 amino acids. From germline, CDR1 is SEHNR and CDR2 FQNEAQ (reference sequence).

The sequencing here drew on CD8+ T cells sorted from blood (inferred from file names), taken from a patient given nivolumab and ipilimumab in sequence. The chain couples TRBV7-9 to TRBJ2-1; D is unclear. This receptor was taken from a human donor with melanoma. The CDR3 loop reads CASSFQDYNEQFF. CDR3 DNA: TGTGCCAGCAGCTTTCAGGACTACAATGAGCAGTTCTTC.